These T cell receptor beta chains were read from a single sample in a study of CD8 T cells in Susac syndrome. From the immunoSEQ multiplex PCR reads, TCRdb called clonotypes with MiXCR, one entry per CDR3 protein. The profile shows 150,000 to 190,000 distinct CDR3 sequences, around 95% of them singletons. The sequenced material came from CD8+ T cells from PBMCs. Receptors were obtained from a human donor with multiple sclerosis. Each CDR3 is given with its conserved first and last residue.

j_call,v_call,cdr3_aa
TRBJ1-1,TRBV29-1,CSVEDLGQGIEAFF
TRBJ2-1,TRBV20-1,CSAAGGKKYNEQFF
TRBJ2-7,TRBV29-1,CSVADGLYEQYF
TRBJ2-1,TRBV7-9,CASRTPAGDEQFF
TRBJ1-2,TRBV4-1,CASSQAFHRDGYTF
TRBJ2-2,TRBV28,CASGAGELFF
TRBJ2-7,TRBV12-3/TRBV12-4,CASSFADYEQYF
TRBJ2-1,TRBV29-1,CSVEAYRGGQFF
TRBJ2-7,TRBV10-3,CAISESASAYEQYF
TRBJ2-7,TRBV29-1,CSVEGPRGGEQYF
TRBJ2-2,TRBV28,CASSSGSGELFF
TRBJ2-7,TRBV12-3/TRBV12-4,CASSWAGTYEQYF
TRBJ1-5,TRBV6-5,CASSLQENQPQHF
TRBJ1-1,TRBV7-6,CASSTFLDTEAFF
TRBJ1-2,TRBV7-9,CASSQQGIYGYTF
TRBJ2-6,TRBV7-9,CASSLWAVPSGANVLTF
TRBJ1-2,TRBV30,CAWSGYQGGYTF
TRBJ1-2,TRBV6-5,CASSRDGFSWGYTF
TRBJ1-6,TRBV4-1,CASSQDSGRGSPLHF
TRBJ2-3,TRBV7-9,CASSLPPGVADTQYF
TRBJ2-2,TRBV30,CAGGTGELFF
TRBJ1-2,TRBV18,CASSPDRGHDYGYTF
TRBJ2-5,TRBV23-1,CASSQSPGGETQYF
TRBJ1-1,TRBV6-5,CASSPDANTEAFF
TRBJ1-6,TRBV13,CASSFRQGRSPLHF
TRBJ1-5,TRBV28,CASHRGGLQPQHF
TRBJ1-5,TRBV9,CASSAGLGQPQHF
TRBJ2-4,TRBV20-1,CSARLRGLAKNIQYF
TRBJ2-5,TRBV20-1,CSARGRDETQYF
TRBJ2-7,TRBV7-9,CASSPGQGEDEQYF
TRBJ2-3,TRBV30,CAWRGGPDTQYF
TRBJ1-2,TRBV30,CAYFGGLYGYTF
TRBJ2-3,TRBV6-5,CASSAGTGGLDTQYF
TRBJ2-7,TRBV18,CASSPPALGSSYEQYF
TRBJ2-5,TRBV30,CAWSGGSGETQYF
TRBJ1-2,TRBV30,CAWSSGLLYGYTF
TRBJ1-2,TRBV29-1,CSVADHPGNYGYTF